This T cell receptor beta chain is drawn from a study of PD-1 blockade in classical Hodgkin lymphoma. This CDR3 has 11 amino acids. Deletions cut 4 bases from V and 3 bases from J, with 0 bases between. Germline loops: CDR1 SEHNR, CDR2 FQNEAQ (reference sequence). Produced via immunoSEQ multiplex PCR; TCRdb's table is partial and in-frame only. In the table there are roughly 62,000 clones, around 89% of which are singletons. All patients relapsed after autologous stem cell transplantation, and brentuximab vedotin exposure varied. Best response was recorded as complete response, partial response or progressive disease. Study-level results: Among the patients, those starting nivolumab under 1 year after ASCT were excluded. Relapsed/refractory patients reportedly had the lowest baseline TCR diversity, below newly diagnosed patients, who were below healthy donors.

With regard to this clone: Its antigen is not known.

The origin of this receptor is a human donor with classical Hodgkin lymphoma. The gene calls are TRBV7-9 and TRBJ2-2, with unresolved D. The sample was peripheral blood mononuclear cells (PBMCs), taken at baseline. DNA for the CDR3: TGTGCCAGCAGCTACACCGGGGAGCTGTTTTTT. Protein product: CASSYTGELFF.